These 27 T cell receptor beta chains were sequenced from one sample in a study of CD8 T cells in ankylosing spondylitis. Antigens for these TCRs are unknown. A single record per CDR3 protein comes from TCRdb applying MiXCR to the 5' RACE reads. The sample gives 750,000 to 850,000 distinct CDR3 sequences, roughly 10% of which show up once; roughly 0.51% is in the top ten. General study findings and limits: Ankylosing spondylitis blood appeared to be characterized by a TCR beta motif of about eight highly homologous variants.

The specimen was blood, either unsorted or a sorted T cell fraction (not recorded which). These receptors originate from a male donor with ankylosing spondylitis.

The sample holds a few counts of this clonotype. The chain links TRBV7-2 to TRBJ2-3; a weak D match, TRBD1 (6 bases). From germline, CDR1 is SGHTA and CDR2 FQGNSA. Trimming pared 1 base from V and 2 bases from J, leaving 10 bases between. This CDR3 has 15 residues. In nucleotides, the CDR3 is TGTGCCAGCAGCTTAGTGGGACAAACCACAGATACGCAGTATTTT. This translates into CASSLVGQTTDTQYF.

The chain joins TRBV20-1 to TRBJ2-7, with 8 bases matching TRBD2. Germline V gene data show CDR1 as DFQATT and CDR2 as SNEGSKA (reference sequence). The CDR3 spans 16 residues. The junction had 12 bases not matched to a gene; V was cut back by 4 bases and J by 1 base. The CDR3 DNA reads TGCAGTGCTACAGGTAGCGGGAAGATTGGGTCCTACGAGCAGTACTTC. The encoded protein is CSATGSGKIGSYEQYF.

The rearrangement joins TRBV7-8 to TRBJ2-7; unclear D gene. V was trimmed by 7 bases and J by 2 bases, leaving 18 bases between them. Germline CDR1 SGHVS, CDR2 FQNEAQ. This CDR3 contains 15 residues. The CDR3 is CASNPQAATPYEQYF. CDR3 coding DNA: TGTGCCAGCAACCCCCAGGCAGCCACTCCCTACGAGCAGTACTTC.

CDR3: CASSLGGNWETQYF. Here the CDR3 DNA reads TGTGCCAGCAGCTTAGGGGGGAATTGGGAGACCCAGTACTTC. The genes are TRBV7-2 and TRBJ2-5; D tentatively reads TRBD1 or TRBD2 (5 bases each). V lost 1 base and J 5 bases, leaving 11 bases between the germline ends. CDR1 and CDR2 from the germline V gene are SGHTA and FQGNSA. The CDR3 sequence is 14 residues long.

This clonotype was detected a few times. J is TRBJ1-2 and V is TRBV6-1; D perhaps matches TRBD1 (5 bases). Trimming removed 4 bases at V and 0 bases at J, with 12 bases between. Germline loops: CDR1 MNHNS, CDR2 SASEGT. The CDR3 is 15 amino acids. The CDR3 DNA reads as TGTGCCAGCAGTGGACGGGACGGATCTAACTATGGCTACACCTTC. This encodes CASSGRDGSNYGYTF.

This clonotype showed up just a few times. The chain employs TRBV5-6 and TRBJ2-3; D might be TRBD1 (5 bases). The germline V and J ends were trimmed by 3 bases and 3 bases, with 17 bases remaining between them. The V gene's germline CDR1 is SGHDT and CDR2 YYEEEE. There are 16 residues in the CDR3. CDR3 loop: CASSSAGFAKTDTQYF. The CDR3 region has the DNA TGTGCCAGCAGCTCAGCAGGGTTTGCAAAGACAGATACGCAGTATTTT.

This clonotype was observed at least ten times. V gene TRBV20-1 combines with J gene TRBJ2-3; D might be TRBD2 (5 bases). Germline V lookup: CDR1 DFQATT, CDR2 SNEGSKA (reference sequence). Trimming removed 0 bases from V and 3 bases from J, with 7 bases in between. The CDR3 has 13 residues. The chain's CDR3 is CSARETRTDTQYF. The DNA for the CDR3 is TGCAGTGCTAGAGAAACTAGAACAGATACGCAGTATTTT.

This clonotype was counted ten times or more. The rearrangement links TRBV6-5 to TRBJ2-5; 9 bases map to TRBD2. The V segment lost 0 bases and the J segment 1 base; nucleotides outside the gene matches: 6. Per germline, CDR1 MNHEY and CDR2 SVGAGI. The length of the CDR3 is 17 residues. This CDR3 is CASSYSLGSGGQETQYF. The CDR3 DNA reads as TGTGCCAGCAGTTACTCTTTGGGTAGCGGGGGCCAAGAGACCCAGTACTTC.

The table lists this clonotype with many counts. This chain links TRBV12-3 or TRBV12-4 with TRBJ1-2; D call uncertain. The CDR3 runs 12 residues. V gave up 4 bases and J gave up 0 bases, with 3 bases separating them. The CDR3 spells CASSSPNYGYTF. For the CDR3, the DNA is TGTGCCAGCAGTTCCCCTAACTATGGCTACACCTTC.

This clonotype was seen more than once but under ten times. The chain recombines TRBV5-1 with TRBJ1-1, with D tentatively TRBD1 (6 bases). In germline, CDR1 is SGHRS, CDR2 YFSETQ. CDR3 length equals 15 residues. V was cut by 3 bases and J by 4 bases, with 16 bases left in between. CDR3: CASSSVRGIGTEAFF. The CDR3, as DNA: TGCGCCAGCAGCTCTGTCAGGGGCATTGGCACTGAAGCTTTCTTT.

The chain uses TRBV29-1 and TRBJ2-3; TRBD2 agrees at 7 bases. The germline CDR1 and CDR2 sequences are SQVTM and ANQGSEA. V shed 4 bases, J shed 3 bases, and the junction held 10 bases outside the gene matches. The CDR3 is 15 amino acids. CDR3 DNA sequence: TGCAGCGTTGTTCCATCGGGGGGTTCGACAGATACGCAGTATTTT. Translation gives CSVVPSGGSTDTQYF.

This clonotype occurred many times. The chain carries TRBV10-3 and TRBJ2-3, with D tentatively TRBD1 or TRBD2 (6 bases each). The V end was cut by 3 bases, the J end by 0 bases, with 16 bases between. CDR1 ENHRY and CDR2 SYGVKD come from the germline V gene. This CDR3 spans 17 amino acids. CDR3 DNA sequence: TGTGCCATCAGTGATAAGGGGGGCCAAGGAAGCACAGATACGCAGTATTTT. This sequence encodes CAISDKGGQGSTDTQYF.

This clonotype was observed a single time. The chain links TRBV10-2 to TRBJ2-7, with D perhaps matching TRBD1 (6 bases). The CDR3 contains 14 residues. V lost 5 bases and J 3 bases, leaving 14 bases between the germline ends. Looked up from germline, CDR1 is WSHSY and CDR2 is SAAADI. CDR3: CASSTGTQNYEQYF. CDR3 nucleotide sequence: TGCGCCAGCAGTACCGGGACACAGAACTACGAGCAGTACTTC.

The chain recombines TRBV7-2 with TRBJ2-5; 12 bases line up with TRBD2. Germline-derived CDR1 and CDR2 are SGHTA and FQGNSA. V shed 3 bases, J shed 13 bases, and the junction held 15 bases outside the gene matches. The CDR3 consists of 16 residues. CDR3 nucleotides: TGTGCCAGCAGCTTGAACCTCTACTCTAGCGGGGGGGCCGGGTACTTC. Translating it yields CASSLNLYSSGGAGYF.

Only a few counts were recorded for this clonotype. The V and J genes are TRBV7-2 and TRBJ2-2, with a possible D match to TRBD2 (5 bases). CDR1 is SGHTA, CDR2 FQGNSA, per germline. The CDR3 totals 11 residues. V lost 6 bases and J lost 9, with 8 bases in between. In nucleotides, the CDR3 is TGTGCCAGCAGAGAGCGGTGGGAGCTGTTTTTT. This gives the protein CASRERWELFF.

The J gene is TRBJ1-4, the V gene TRBV6-1; D remains ambiguous. Trimming removed 2 bases at V and 0 bases at J, with 10 bases between. CDR3 length equals 16 residues. CDR1 and CDR2 from the germline V gene are MNHNS and SASEGT. CDR3 nucleotides: TGTGCCAGCAGTGAACCACACTCCACAACTAATGAAAAACTGTTTTTT. Translation gives CASSEPHSTTNEKLFF.

The V call is TRBV18, the J call TRBJ1-5, with 7 bases matching TRBD1. The germline gives CDR1 KGHSH, CDR2 LQKENI. V gave up 3 bases and J gave up 6 bases; unmatched junction bases: 11. The CDR3 spans 16 residues. The DNA for the CDR3 is TGTGCCAGCTCACCGCTCGGCCAGGGGGACAGTCAGCCCCAGCATTTT. It yields the protein CASSPLGQGDSQPQHF.

This clonotype was seen a handful of times. V is TRBV10-3 and J is TRBJ2-1; D unresolved. The CDR3 loop spans 13 amino acids. Germline V gives CDR1 ENHRY, CDR2 SYGVKD. Trimming cost V 2 bases and J 10 bases, with 12 bases left between them. CDR3 DNA: TGTGCCATCAGTGAGACCTTGGAGAGGGAGCAGTTCTTC. Its protein is CAISETLEREQFF.

The genes are TRBV15 and TRBJ2-1; no firm D call. The germline V gene encodes CDR1 LNHNV and CDR2 YYDKDF (reference sequence). V shed 0 bases and J shed 6 bases, with 9 bases lying between them. CDR3 length: 14 residues. CDR3 nucleotide sequence: TGTGCCACCAGCAGAGATTTACAGTCCAATGAGCAGTTCTTC. This sequence encodes CATSRDLQSNEQFF.

This clonotype came up once. The chain combines TRBV7-1 with TRBJ2-1; 10 nucleotides align to TRBD2. TRBV7-1 has ORF status, its function being uncertain. This CDR3 is 16 amino acids long. J was trimmed by 3 bases and V by 3 bases; bases with no gene match: 5. CDR3 in DNA: TGTGCCAGCAGCTCGAGACTAGCGGGTTTCTACAATGAGCAGTTCTTC. This sequence encodes CASSSRLAGFYNEQFF.

This clonotype showed up just a few times. This chain uses TRBV14 with TRBJ2-1; 16 bases are a match to TRBD2. J gave up 7 bases and V 4 bases, and 10 bases lay outside the gene matches. This CDR3 comprises 18 residues. Germline assignment: CDR1 SGHDN and CDR2 FVKESK. CDR3 sequence: CASSRGLAGGPYGNEQFF. The CDR3 DNA reads TGTGCCAGCAGCCGGGGACTAGCGGGAGGGCCATATGGAAATGAGCAGTTCTTC. The whole variable domain, filled in from reference TRBV14 and TRBJ2-1, reads EAGVTQFPSHSVIEKGQTVTLRCDPISGHDNLYWYRRVMGKEIKFLLHFVKESKQDESGMPNNRFLAERTGGTYSTLKVQPAELEDSGVYFCASSRGLAGGPYGNEQFFGPGTRLTVL.

This chain links TRBV20-1 with TRBJ2-1; TRBD2 aligns across 13 bases. J lost 3 bases, V lost 1 base, and 9 bases had no gene match. The CDR3 totals 18 residues. In germline, CDR1 is DFQATT, CDR2 SNEGSKA (reference sequence). Here the CDR3 reads CSARAPPGTSGDYNEQFF. Written as DNA, the CDR3 is TGCAGTGCTAGAGCCCCCCCTGGGACTAGCGGGGACTACAATGAGCAGTTCTTC.

Ten or more counts support this clonotype. The chain links TRBV7-9 to TRBJ2-7; D call uncertain. The V end lost 2 bases, the J end lost 5 bases, and 7 bases lay between the germline ends. The CDR3 length is 12 residues. Germline CDR1 reads SEHNR; CDR2 reads FQNEAQ (reference sequence). The CDR3 coding sequence is TGTGCCAGCAGCTTAAGAGAAGACGAGCAGTACTTC. It codes for CASSLREDEQYF.

This clonotype turned up a few times. The CDR3 sequence is CASSYSGLAGDGETQYF. CDR3 DNA sequence: TGTGCCAGCAGTTACTCCGGACTAGCGGGAGACGGAGAGACCCAGTACTTC. This chain joins TRBV6-5 and TRBJ2-5; TRBD2 matches 13 bases. The germline V gene has CDR1 MNHEY and CDR2 SVGAGI. J lost 4 bases, V lost 0 bases, and 5 bases had no gene match. This CDR3 has 17 amino acids.

This clonotype was observed a few times. This sequence joins TRBV7-9 and TRBJ2-3, with D perhaps matching TRBD1 (5 bases). The V gene's germline CDR1 is SEHNR and CDR2 FQNEAQ (reference sequence). CDR3 size: 15 residues. The V and J ends lost 5 bases and 1 base respectively, with 13 bases between them. The CDR3 DNA reads TGTGCCAGCAGCCAAGGGGTATCGGGCACAGATACGCAGTATTTT. Amino acids: CASSQGVSGTDTQYF.

The rearrangement uses TRBV28 and TRBJ1-1; D remains unclear. The CDR3 is made up of 11 amino acids. Germline V lookup: CDR1 MDHEN, CDR2 SYDVKM. V was pared by 10 bases and J by 0 bases, with 6 bases between. CDR3: CATTLNTEAFF. The CDR3 nucleotides read TGTGCCACAACACTGAACACTGAAGCTTTCTTT.

This clonotype was seen repeatedly, ten times or more. The chain links TRBV7-8 to TRBJ1-1, with 10 bases identical to TRBD1. Germline values: CDR1 SGHVS, CDR2 FQNEAQ. CDR3 size: 14 residues. With 3 bases clipped from V and 6 bases from J, the junction kept 4 bases outside the gene matches. The CDR3 here is CASSFRTGGSEAFF. The DNA of the CDR3 is TGTGCCAGCAGCTTTAGGACAGGGGGATCTGAAGCTTTCTTT.